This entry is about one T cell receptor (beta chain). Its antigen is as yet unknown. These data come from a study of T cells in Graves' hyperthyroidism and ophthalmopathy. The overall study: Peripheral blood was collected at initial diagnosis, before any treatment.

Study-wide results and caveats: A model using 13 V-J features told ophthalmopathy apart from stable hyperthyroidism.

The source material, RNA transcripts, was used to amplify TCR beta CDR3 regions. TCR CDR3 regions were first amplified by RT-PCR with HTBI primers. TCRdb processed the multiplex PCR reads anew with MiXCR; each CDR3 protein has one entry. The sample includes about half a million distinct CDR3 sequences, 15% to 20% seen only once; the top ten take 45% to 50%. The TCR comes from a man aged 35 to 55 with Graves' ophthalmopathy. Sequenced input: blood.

In DNA form, the CDR3 reads TGCAGTGCTCGAAGGGCGAATCTCCAGTACTTC. As protein: CSARRANLQYF. This sequence joins TRBV20-1 and TRBJ2-5; no clear D gene. Germline V gene data show CDR1 as DFQATT and CDR2 as SNEGSKA (reference sequence). The germline V and J ends were trimmed by 5 bases and 10 bases, with 14 bases remaining between them. There are 11 residues in the CDR3.